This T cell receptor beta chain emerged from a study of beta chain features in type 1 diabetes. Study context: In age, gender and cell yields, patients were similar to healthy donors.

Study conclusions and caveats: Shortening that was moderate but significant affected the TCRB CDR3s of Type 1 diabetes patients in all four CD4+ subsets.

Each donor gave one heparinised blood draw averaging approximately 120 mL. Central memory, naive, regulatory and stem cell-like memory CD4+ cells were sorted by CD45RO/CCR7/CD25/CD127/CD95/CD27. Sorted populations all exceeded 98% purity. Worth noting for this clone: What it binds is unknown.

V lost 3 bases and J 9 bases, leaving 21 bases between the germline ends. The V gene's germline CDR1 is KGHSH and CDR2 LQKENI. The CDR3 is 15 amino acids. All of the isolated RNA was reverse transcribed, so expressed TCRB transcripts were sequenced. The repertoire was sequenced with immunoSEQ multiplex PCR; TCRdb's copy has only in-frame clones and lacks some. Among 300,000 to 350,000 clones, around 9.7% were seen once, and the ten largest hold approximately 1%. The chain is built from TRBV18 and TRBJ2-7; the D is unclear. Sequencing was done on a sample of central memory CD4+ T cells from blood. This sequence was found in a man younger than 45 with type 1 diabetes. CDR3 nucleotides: TGTGCCAGCTCACCTATAGACGGTACCCAGACTCGGCAGTACTTC. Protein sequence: CASSPIDGTQTRQYF.